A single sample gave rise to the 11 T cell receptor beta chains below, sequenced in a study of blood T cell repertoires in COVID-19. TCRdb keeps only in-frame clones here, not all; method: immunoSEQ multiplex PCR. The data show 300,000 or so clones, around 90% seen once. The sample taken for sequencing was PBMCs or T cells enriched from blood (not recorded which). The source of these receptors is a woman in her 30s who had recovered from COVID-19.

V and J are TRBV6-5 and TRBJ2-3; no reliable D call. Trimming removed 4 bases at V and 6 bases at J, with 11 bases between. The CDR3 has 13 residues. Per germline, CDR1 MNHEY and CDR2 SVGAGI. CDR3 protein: CASSSRLLDTQYF. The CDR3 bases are TGTGCCAGCAGTTCCCGACTCCTCGATACGCAGTATTTT.

CDR3 DNA sequence: TGTGCCAGCAGCCCCGGGTCAGGGTTGACTGAAGCTTTCTTT. Translated: CASSPGSGLTEAFF. The chain combines TRBV7-2 with TRBJ1-1; D perhaps matches TRBD1 (5 bases). The germline CDR1 and CDR2 sequences are SGHTA and FQGNSA. This CDR3 contains 14 residues. V gave up 5 bases and J gave up 5 bases, with 15 bases separating them.

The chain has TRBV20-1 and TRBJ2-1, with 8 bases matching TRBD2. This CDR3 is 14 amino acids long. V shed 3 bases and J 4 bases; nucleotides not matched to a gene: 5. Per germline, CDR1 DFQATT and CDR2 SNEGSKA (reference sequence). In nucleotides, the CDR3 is TGCAGTGCTAGTGAAGGGACTAGATACAATGAGCAGTTCTTC. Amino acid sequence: CSASEGTRYNEQFF.

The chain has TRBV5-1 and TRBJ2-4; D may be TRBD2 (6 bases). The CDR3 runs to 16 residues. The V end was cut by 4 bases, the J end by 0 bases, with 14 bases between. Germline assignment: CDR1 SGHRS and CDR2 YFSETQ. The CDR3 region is CASSGLSGVAKNIQYF. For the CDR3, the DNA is TGCGCCAGCAGCGGACTTAGCGGCGTAGCCAAAAACATTCAGTACTTC. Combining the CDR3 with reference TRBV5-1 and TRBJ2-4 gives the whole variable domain KAGVTQTPRYLIKTRGQQVTLSCSPISGHRSVSWYQQTPGQGLQFLFEYFSETQRNKGNFPGRFSGRQFSNSRSEMNVSTLELGDSALYLCASSGLSGVAKNIQYFGAGTRLSVL.

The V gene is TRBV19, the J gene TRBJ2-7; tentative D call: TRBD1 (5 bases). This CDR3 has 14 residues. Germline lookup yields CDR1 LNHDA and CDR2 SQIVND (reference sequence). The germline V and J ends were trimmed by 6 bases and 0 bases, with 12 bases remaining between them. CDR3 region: CASRYRTSSYEQYF. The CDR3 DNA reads TGTGCCAGTAGGTACAGGACGAGCTCCTACGAGCAGTACTTC.

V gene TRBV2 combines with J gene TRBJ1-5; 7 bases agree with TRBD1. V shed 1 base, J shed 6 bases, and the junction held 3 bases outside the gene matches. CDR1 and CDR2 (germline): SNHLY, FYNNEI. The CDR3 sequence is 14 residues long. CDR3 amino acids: CASSEESGGQPQHF. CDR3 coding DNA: TGTGCCAGCAGTGAAGAATCAGGGGGTCAGCCCCAGCATTTT.

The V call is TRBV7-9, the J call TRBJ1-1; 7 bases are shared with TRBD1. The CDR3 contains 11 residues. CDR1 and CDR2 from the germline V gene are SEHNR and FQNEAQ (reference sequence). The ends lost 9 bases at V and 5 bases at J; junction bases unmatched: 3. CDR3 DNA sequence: TGTGCCAGTGAGGGGGCGACTGAAGCTTTCTTT. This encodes CASEGATEAFF.

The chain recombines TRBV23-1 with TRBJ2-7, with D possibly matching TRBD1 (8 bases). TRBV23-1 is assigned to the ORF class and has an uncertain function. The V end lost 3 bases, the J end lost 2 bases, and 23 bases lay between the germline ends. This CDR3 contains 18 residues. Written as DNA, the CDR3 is TGCGCCAGCAGTCAGATAAGGGAGCGGGACAGGACTACCTACGAGCAGTACTTC. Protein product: CASSQIRERDRTTYEQYF.

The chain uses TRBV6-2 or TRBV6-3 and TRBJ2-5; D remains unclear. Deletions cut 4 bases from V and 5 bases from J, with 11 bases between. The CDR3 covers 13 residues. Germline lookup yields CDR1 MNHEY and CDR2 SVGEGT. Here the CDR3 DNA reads TGTGCCAGCAGTTCAGACAATTGGGAGACCCAGTACTTC. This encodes CASSSDNWETQYF.

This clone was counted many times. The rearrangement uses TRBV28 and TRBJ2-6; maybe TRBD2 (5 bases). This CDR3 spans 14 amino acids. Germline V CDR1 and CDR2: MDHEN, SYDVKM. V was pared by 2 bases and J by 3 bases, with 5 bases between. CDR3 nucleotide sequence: TGTGCCAGCAGTTTAGAGGGTGGGGCCAACGTCCTGACTTTC. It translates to CASSLEGGANVLTF. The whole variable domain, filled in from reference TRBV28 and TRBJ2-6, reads DVKVTQSSRYLVKRTGEKVFLECVQDMDHENMFWYRQDPGLGLRLIYFSYDVKMKEKGDIPEGYSVSREKKERFSLILESASTNQTSMYLCASSLEGGANVLTFGAGSRLTVL.

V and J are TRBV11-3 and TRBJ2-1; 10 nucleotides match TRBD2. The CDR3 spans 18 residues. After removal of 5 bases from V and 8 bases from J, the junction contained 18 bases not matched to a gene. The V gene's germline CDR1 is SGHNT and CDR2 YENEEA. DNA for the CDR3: TGTGCCAGCAGCCAAGAGGGGGGCTTAGCGGGAGGTGGGGATGAGCAGTTCTTC. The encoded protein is CASSQEGGLAGGGDEQFF.